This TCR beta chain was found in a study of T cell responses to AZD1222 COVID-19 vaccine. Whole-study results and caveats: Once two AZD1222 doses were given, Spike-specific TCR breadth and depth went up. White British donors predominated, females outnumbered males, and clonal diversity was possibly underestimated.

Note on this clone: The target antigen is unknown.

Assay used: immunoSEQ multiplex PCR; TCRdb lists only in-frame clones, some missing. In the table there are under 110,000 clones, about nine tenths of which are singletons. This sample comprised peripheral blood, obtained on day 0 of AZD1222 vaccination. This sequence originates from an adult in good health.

The CDR3 sequence: CASSPGINTEAFF. In DNA form, the CDR3 reads TGCGCCAGCAGCCCAGGGATCAACACTGAAGCTTTCTTT. The chain uses TRBV10-1 and TRBJ1-1, with D perhaps matching TRBD1 (5 bases). The V and J ends lost 6 bases and 2 bases respectively, with 10 bases between them. CDR3 length: 13 amino acids. Per the germline V gene, CDR1 is WNHNN and CDR2 is SYGVQD (reference sequence).